This note documents a single T cell receptor (beta chain) sequence. These data belong to a study of blood T cell repertoires in COVID-19. Study-level background: The United States, Italy and Spain were the sources of the acute and convalescent COVID-19 samples. PBMCs, B-cell-depleted T cells, or T cells provided the cDNA or gDNA that made up the material.

The ends lost 3 bases at V and 5 bases at J; junction bases unmatched: 9. CDR1 is SGHNT and CDR2 is YYREEE in the germline V gene (reference sequence). This CDR3 contains 15 residues. In the original processing: Reference gene primers were amplified, and this amplification served to estimate nucleated cell counts. Only in-frame clones appear in the TCRdb table, and some are missing; sequencing was by immunoSEQ multiplex PCR. Clonal size and the V and J genes are those of that table, whereas D and trimming came from the DNA. The sample gives around 290,000 clones, 85% to 90% of which show up once; 4.6% is in the top ten.

Sequenced: peripheral blood. The source is a man aged 40-55 years with acute or convalescent COVID-19. V gene TRBV5-4 combines with J gene TRBJ2-3; 7 bases are shared with TRBD2. The CDR3 is CASSSAGRVLDTQYF. CDR3 DNA sequence: TGTGCCAGCAGCTCCGCTGGGAGGGTTTTAGATACGCAGTATTTT.